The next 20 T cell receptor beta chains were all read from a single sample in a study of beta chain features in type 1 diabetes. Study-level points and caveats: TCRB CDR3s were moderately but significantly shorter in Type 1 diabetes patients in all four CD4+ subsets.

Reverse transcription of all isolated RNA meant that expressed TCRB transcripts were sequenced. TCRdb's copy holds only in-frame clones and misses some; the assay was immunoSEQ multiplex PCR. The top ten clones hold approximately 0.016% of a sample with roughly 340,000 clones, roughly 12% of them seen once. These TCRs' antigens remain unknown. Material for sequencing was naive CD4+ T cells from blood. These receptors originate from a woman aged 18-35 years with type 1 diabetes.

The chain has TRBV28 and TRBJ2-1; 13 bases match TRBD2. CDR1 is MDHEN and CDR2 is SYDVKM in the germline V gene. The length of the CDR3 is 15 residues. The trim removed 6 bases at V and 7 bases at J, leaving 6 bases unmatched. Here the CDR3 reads CASSLLAGGRNEQFF. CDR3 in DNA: TGTGCCAGCAGCCTACTAGCGGGAGGGAGAAATGAGCAGTTCTTC.

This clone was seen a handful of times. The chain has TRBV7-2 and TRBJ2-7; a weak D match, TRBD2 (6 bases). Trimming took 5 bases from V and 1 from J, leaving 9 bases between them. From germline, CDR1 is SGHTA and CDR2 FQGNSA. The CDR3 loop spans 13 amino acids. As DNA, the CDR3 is TGTGCCAGCAGCACACGGGAGTCCTACGAGCAGTACGTC. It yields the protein CASSTRESYEQYV.

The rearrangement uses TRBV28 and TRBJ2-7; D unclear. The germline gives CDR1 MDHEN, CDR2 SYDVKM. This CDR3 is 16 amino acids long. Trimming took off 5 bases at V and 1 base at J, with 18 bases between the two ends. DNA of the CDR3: TGTGCCAGCAGTCCAACGAGGCTCCACTTATCCTACGAGCAGTACTTC. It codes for CASSPTRLHLSYEQYF. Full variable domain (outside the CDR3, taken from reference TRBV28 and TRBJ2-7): DVKVTQSSRYLVKRTGEKVFLECVQDMDHENMFWYRQDPGLGLRLIYFSYDVKMKEKGDIPEGYSVSREKKERFSLILESASTNQTSMYLCASSPTRLHLSYEQYFGPGTRLTVT.

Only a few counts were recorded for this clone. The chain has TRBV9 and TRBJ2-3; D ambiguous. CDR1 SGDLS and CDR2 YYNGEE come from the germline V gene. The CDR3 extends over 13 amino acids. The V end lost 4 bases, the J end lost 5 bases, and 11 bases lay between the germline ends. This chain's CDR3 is CASSPRVGDTQYF. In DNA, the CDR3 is TGTGCCAGCAGCCCCCGGGTCGGAGATACGCAGTATTTT.

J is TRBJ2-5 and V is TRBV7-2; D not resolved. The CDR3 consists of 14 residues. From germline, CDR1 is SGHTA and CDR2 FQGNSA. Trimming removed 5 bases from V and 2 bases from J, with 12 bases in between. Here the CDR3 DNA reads TGTGCCAGCAGCACCGACTTGATACAAGAGACCCAGTACTTC. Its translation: CASSTDLIQETQYF.

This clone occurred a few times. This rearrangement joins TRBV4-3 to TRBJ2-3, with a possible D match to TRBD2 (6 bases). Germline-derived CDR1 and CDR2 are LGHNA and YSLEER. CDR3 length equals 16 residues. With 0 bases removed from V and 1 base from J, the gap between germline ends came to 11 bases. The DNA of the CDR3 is TGCGCCAGCAGCCAAGATCAGGGCGGGGGCACAGATACGCAGTATTTT. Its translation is CASSQDQGGGTDTQYF.

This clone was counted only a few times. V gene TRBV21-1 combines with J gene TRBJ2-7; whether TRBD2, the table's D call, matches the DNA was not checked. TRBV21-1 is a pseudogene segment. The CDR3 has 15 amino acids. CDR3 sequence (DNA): TGTGCCCTCGGGACTAGCGGGAGCGTCTCCTACGAGCAGTACTTC. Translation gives CALGTSGSVSYEQYF.

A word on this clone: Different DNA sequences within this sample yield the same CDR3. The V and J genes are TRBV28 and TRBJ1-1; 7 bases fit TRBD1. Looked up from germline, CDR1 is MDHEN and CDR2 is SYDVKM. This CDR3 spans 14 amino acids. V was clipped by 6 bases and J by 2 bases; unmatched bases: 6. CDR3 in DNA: TGTGCCAGCAGCTCTGGGACAGTCAACACTGAAGCTTTCTTT. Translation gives CASSSGTVNTEAFF.

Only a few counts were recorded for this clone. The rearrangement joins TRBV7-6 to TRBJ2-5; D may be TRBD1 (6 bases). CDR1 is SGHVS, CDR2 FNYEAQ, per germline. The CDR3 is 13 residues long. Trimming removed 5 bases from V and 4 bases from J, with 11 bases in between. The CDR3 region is CASSGTPGETQYF. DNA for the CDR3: TGTGCCAGCAGCGGGACACCCGGAGAGACCCAGTACTTC.

The chain's CDR3 is CASSRDVGALDTQYF. DNA of the CDR3: TGTGCCAGTAGTCGTGACGTGGGGGCGTTGGATACGCAGTATTTT. The chain links TRBV19 to TRBJ2-3; D perhaps matches TRBD1 (6 bases). CDR3 length: 15 amino acids. Germline CDR1 and CDR2: LNHDA and SQIVND (reference sequence). V shed 5 bases and J shed 6 bases, with 18 bases lying between them.

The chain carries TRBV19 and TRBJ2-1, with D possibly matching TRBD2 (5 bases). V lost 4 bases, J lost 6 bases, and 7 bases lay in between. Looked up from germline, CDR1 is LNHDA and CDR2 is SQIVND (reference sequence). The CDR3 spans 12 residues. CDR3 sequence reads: CASSTRGNEQFF. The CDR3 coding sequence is TGTGCCAGTAGTACTCGGGGCAATGAGCAGTTCTTC.

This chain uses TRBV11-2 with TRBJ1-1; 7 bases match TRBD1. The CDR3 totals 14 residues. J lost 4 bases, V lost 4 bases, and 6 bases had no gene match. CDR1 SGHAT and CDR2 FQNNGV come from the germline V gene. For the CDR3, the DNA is TGTGCCAGCAGCTCGCAACAGGGGACCACTGAAGCTTTCTTT. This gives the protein CASSSQQGTTEAFF.

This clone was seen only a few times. CDR3 amino acids: CASSRPGSYNEQFF. The CDR3 coding sequence is TGTGCCAGCAGCCGTCCGGGCTCCTACAATGAGCAGTTCTTC. The rearrangement joins TRBV14 to TRBJ2-1; D not resolved. Per germline, CDR1 SGHDN and CDR2 FVKESK. V was shortened by 4 bases and J by 0 bases, with 7 bases between the two germline ends. The CDR3 has 14 residues.

The CDR3 region is CASSRDRNTEAFF. The CDR3 coding sequence is TGTGCCAGCAGCCGGGACAGGAACACTGAAGCTTTCTTT. The rearrangement links TRBV7-9 to TRBJ1-1; 7 bases align to TRBD1. The CDR3 is 13 amino acids. Germline trimming cut 5 bases from V and 1 base from J; bases unmatched to any gene: 1. CDR1 is SEHNR and CDR2 is FQNEAQ in the germline V gene (reference sequence). The full variable domain, rest sourced from reference TRBV7-9 and TRBJ1-1, is DTGVSQNPRHKITKRGQNVTFRCDPISEHNRLYWYRQTLGQGPEFLTYFQNEAQLEKSRLLSDRFSAERPKGSFSTLEIQRTEQGDSAMYLCASSRDRNTEAFFGQGTRLTVV.

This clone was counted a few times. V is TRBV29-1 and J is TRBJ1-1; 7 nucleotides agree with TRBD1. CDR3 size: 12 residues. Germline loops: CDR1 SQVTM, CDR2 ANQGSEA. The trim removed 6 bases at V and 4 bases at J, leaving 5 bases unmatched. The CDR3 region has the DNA TGCAGCGTCCGGGACAGCCCCACTGAAGCTTTCTTT. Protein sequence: CSVRDSPTEAFF.

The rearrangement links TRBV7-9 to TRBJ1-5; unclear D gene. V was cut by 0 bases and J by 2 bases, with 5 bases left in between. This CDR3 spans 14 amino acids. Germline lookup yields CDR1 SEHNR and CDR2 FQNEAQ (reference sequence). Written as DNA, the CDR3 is TGTGCCAGCAGCTTAGCAGCGGGCAATCAGCCCCAGCATTTT. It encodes CASSLAAGNQPQHF.

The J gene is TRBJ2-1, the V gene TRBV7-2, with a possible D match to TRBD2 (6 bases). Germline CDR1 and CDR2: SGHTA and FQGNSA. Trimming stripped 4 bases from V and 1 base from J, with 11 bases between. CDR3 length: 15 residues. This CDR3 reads CASSSREMSYNEQFF. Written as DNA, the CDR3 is TGTGCCAGCAGCTCCCGGGAGATGTCCTACAATGAGCAGTTCTTC.

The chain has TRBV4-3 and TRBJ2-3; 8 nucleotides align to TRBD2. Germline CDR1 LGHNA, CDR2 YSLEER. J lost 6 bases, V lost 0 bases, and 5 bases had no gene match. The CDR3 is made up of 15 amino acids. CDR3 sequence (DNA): TGCGCCAGCAGCCAAGACCCGGGAGGGAGTGATACGCAGTATTTT. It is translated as CASSQDPGGSDTQYF.

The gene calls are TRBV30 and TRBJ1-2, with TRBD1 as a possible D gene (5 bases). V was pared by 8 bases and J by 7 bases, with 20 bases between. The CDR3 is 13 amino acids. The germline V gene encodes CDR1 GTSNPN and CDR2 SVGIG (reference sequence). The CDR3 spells CAGTTSGYSGYTF. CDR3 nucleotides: TGTGCCGGCACCACGTCAGGGTATTCTGGCTACACCTTC.

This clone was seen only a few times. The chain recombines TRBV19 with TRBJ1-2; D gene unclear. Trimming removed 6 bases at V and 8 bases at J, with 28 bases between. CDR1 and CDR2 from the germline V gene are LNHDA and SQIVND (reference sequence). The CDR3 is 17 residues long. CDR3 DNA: TGTGCCAGTAGCCGAAGCCCTGACGGGTTCCCCCCCTCAGGCTACACCTTC. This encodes CASSRSPDGFPPSGYTF. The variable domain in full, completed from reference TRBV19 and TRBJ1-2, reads DGGITQSPKYLFRKEGQNVTLSCEQNLNHDAMYWYRQDPGQGLRLIYYSQIVNDFQKGDIAEGYSVSREKKESFPLTVTSAQKNPTAFYLCASSRSPDGFPPSGYTFGSGTRLTVV.